This T cell receptor (beta chain) was captured in a study of blood T cell repertoires in COVID-19. For the study at large: Samples representing acute and convalescent COVID-19 were sourced from the United States, Italy and Spain. The analysed material was cDNA or gDNA that came from T cells, B-cell-depleted T cells, or PBMCs.

This table comes from immunoSEQ multiplex PCR, and its TCRdb copy is limited to in-frame clones, with some not included. Of 95,000 to 150,000 clones in the sample, just under 80% were seen once. Germline V lookup: CDR1 GTSNPN, CDR2 SVGIG (reference sequence). V gave up 5 bases and J gave up 3 bases; unmatched junction bases: 5. The CDR3 has 14 residues. This sequence was found in a man aged 55 to 70 with active or convalescent COVID-19. What was sequenced was peripheral blood. V usage is TRBV30 and J usage is TRBJ1-2; 11 bases agree with TRBD1. In DNA, the CDR3 is TGTGCCTGGTACCGGGACAGGGGGGACTATGGCTACACCTTC. It yields the protein CAWYRDRGDYGYTF.